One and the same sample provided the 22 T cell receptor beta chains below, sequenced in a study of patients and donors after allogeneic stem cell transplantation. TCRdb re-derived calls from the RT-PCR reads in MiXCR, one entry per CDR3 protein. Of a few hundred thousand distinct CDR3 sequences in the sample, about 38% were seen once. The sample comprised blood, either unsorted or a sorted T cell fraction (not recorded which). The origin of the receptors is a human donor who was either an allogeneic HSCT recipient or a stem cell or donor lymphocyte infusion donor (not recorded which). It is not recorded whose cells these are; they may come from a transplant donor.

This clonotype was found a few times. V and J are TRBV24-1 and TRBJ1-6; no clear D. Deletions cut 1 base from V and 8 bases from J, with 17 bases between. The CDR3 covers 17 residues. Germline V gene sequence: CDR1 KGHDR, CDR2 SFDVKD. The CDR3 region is CATSDFLDEGRHSPLHF. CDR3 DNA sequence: TGTGCCACCAGTGATTTCCTGGACGAGGGAAGGCATTCACCCCTCCACTTT.

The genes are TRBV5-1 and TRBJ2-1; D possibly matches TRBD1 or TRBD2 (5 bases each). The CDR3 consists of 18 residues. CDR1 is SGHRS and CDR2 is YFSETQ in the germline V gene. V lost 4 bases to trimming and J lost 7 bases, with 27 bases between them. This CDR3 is CASSRTDMGVEMSNEQFF. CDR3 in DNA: TGCGCCAGCAGCCGTACGGATATGGGGGTTGAGATGTCTAATGAGCAGTTCTTC. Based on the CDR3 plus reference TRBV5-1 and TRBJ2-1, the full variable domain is KAGVTQTPRYLIKTRGQQVTLSCSPISGHRSVSWYQQTPGQGLQFLFEYFSETQRNKGNFPGRFSGRQFSNSRSEMNVSTLELGDSALYLCASSRTDMGVEMSNEQFFGPGTRLTVL.

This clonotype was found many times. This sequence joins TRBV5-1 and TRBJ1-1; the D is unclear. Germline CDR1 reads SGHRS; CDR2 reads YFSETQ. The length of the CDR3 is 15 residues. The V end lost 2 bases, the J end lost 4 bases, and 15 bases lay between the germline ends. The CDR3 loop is CASSLEASLGTEAFF. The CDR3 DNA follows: TGCGCCAGCAGCTTAGAAGCCAGCCTCGGCACTGAAGCTTTCTTT.

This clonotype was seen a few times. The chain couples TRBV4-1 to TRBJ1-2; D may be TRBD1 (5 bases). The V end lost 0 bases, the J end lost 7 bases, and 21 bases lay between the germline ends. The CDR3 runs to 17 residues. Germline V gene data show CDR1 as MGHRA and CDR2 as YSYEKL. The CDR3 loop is CASSQEGVSRPFSGYTF. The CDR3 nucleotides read TGCGCCAGCAGCCAAGAGGGGGTCAGCCGGCCTTTCAGTGGCTACACCTTC.

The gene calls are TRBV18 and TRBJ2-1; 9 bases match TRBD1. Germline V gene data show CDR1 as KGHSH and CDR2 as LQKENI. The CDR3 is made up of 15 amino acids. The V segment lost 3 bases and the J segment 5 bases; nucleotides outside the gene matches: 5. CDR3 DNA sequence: TGTGCCAGCTCACCCCGGACAGGGGTCCACAATGAGCAGTTCTTC. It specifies CASSPRTGVHNEQFF.

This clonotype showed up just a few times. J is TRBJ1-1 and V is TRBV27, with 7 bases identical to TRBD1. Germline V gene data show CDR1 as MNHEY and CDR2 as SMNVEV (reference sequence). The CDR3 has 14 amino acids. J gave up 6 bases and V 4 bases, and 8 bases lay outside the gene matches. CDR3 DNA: TGTGCCAGCAGTTCAACAGGGGAGTGGTCTGAAGCTTTCTTT. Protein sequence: CASSSTGEWSEAFF.

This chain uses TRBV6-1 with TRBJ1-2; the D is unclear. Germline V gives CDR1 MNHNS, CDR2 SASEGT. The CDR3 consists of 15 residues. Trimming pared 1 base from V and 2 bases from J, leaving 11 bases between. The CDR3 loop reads CASSEVGPENYGYTF. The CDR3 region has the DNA TGTGCCAGCAGTGAAGTCGGGCCAGAGAACTATGGCTACACCTTC.

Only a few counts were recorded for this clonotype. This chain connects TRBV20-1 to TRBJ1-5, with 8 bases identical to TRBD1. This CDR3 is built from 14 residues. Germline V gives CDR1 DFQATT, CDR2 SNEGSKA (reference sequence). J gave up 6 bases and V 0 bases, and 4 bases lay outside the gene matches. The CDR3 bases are TGCAGTGCTAGAGATTGGACAGGGCGTCAGCCCCAGCATTTT. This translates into CSARDWTGRQPQHF.

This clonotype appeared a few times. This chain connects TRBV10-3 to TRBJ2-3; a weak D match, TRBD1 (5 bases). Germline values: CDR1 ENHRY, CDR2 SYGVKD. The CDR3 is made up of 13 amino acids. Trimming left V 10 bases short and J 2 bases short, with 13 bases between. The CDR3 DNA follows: TGTGCCACCTGGATAGGGGTCACAGATACGCAGTATTTT. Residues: CATWIGVTDTQYF.

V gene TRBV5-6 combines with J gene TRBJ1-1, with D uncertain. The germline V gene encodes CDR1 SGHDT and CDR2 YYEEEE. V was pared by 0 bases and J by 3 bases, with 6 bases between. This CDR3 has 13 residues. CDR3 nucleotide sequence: TGTGCCAGCAGCTTGGAGCGGGACACTGAAGCTTTCTTT. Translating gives CASSLERDTEAFF.

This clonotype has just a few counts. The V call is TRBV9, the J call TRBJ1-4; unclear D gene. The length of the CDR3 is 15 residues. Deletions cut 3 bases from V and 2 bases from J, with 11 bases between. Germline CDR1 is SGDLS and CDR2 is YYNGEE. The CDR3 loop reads CASSAGATTNEKLFF. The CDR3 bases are TGTGCCAGCAGCGCTGGCGCAACCACTAATGAAAAACTGTTTTTT.

DNA for the CDR3: TGTGCCAGCACCCCCGGCTTTGGGTCGGGCTATGGCTACACCTTC. This codes for CASTPGFGSGYGYTF. The chain combines TRBV9 with TRBJ1-2; D call uncertain. CDR3 length: 15 amino acids. Deletions cut 6 bases from V and 4 bases from J, with 19 bases between. In germline, CDR1 is SGDLS, CDR2 YYNGEE.

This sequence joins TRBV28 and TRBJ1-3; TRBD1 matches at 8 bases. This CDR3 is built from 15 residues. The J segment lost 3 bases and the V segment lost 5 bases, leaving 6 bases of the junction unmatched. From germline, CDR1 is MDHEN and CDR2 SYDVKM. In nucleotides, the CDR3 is TGTGCCAGCAGTCCTCAGGGGGCAAATGGAAACACCATATATTTT. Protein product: CASSPQGANGNTIYF.

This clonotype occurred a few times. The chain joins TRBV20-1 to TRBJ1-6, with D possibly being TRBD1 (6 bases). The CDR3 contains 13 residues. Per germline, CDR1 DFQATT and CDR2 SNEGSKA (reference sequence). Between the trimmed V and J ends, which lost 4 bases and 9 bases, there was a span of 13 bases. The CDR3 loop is CSAIYRVGSPLHF. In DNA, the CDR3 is TGCAGTGCTATATACAGGGTGGGTTCACCCCTCCACTTT.

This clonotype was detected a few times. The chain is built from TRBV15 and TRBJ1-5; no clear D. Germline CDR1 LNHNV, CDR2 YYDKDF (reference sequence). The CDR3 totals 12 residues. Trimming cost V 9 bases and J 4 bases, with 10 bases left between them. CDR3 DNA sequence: TGTGCCACGGGTAAGGGAAATCAGCCCCAGCATTTT. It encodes CATGKGNQPQHF. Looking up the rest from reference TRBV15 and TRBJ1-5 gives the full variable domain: DAMVIQNPRYQVTQFGKPVTLSCSQTLNHNVMYWYQQKSSQAPKLLFHYYDKDFNNEADTPDNFQSRRPNTSFCFLDIRSPGLGDTAMYLCATGKGNQPQHFGDGTRLSIL.

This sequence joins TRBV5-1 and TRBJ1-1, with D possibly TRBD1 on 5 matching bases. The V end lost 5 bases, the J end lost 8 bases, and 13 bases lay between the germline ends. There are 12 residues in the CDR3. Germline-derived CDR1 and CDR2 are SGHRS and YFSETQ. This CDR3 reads CASSPRGDEAFF. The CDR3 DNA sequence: TGCGCCAGCAGTCCGAGAGGGGACGAAGCTTTCTTT. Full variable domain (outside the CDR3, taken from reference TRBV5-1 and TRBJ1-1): KAGVTQTPRYLIKTRGQQVTLSCSPISGHRSVSWYQQTPGQGLQFLFEYFSETQRNKGNFPGRFSGRQFSNSRSEMNVSTLELGDSALYLCASSPRGDEAFFGQGTRLTVV.

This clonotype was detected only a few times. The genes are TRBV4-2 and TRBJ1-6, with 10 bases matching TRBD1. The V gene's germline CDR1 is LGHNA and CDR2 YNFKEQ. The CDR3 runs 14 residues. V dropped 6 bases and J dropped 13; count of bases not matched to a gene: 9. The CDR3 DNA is TGTGCCAGCAGGCCGGGACAGGGGATTTTCCCCCTCCACTTT. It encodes CASRPGQGIFPLHF.

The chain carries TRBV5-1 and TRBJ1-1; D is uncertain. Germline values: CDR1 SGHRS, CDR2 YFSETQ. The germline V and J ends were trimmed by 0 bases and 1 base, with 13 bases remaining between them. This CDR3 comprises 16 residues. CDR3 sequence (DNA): TGCGCCAGCAGCTTGGGGACCCCAGCTACGAACACTGAAGCTTTCTTT. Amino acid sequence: CASSLGTPATNTEAFF.

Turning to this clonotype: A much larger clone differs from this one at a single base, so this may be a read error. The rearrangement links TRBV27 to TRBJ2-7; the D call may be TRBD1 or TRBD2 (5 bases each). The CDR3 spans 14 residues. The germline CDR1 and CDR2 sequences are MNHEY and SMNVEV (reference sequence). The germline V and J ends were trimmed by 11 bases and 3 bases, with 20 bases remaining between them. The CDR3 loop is CACKGRGRNYEQYF. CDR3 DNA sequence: TGTGCCTGCAAGGGACGGGGCAGAAACTACGAGCAGTACTTC.

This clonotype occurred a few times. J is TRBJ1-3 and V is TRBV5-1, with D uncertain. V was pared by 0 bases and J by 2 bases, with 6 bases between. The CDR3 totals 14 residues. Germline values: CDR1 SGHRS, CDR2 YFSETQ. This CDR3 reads CASSLEGPGNTIYF. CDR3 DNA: TGCGCCAGCAGCTTGGAGGGCCCTGGAAACACCATATATTTT.

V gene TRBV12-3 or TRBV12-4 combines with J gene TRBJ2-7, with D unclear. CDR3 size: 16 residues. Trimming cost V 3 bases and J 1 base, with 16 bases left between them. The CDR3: CASSLRPPNLSYEQYF. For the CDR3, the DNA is TGTGCCAGCAGTTTGCGGCCCCCCAATCTATCCTACGAGCAGTACTTC.

CDR3 sequence reads: CSAPPQLSNYGYTF. The CDR3 DNA sequence: TGCAGTGCCCCCCCCCAGTTGAGTAACTATGGCTACACCTTC. V gene TRBV20-1 combines with J gene TRBJ1-2; unclear D gene. Trimming pared 6 bases from V and 1 base from J, leaving 15 bases between. CDR3 length: 14 residues. The V gene's germline CDR1 is DFQATT and CDR2 SNEGSKA (reference sequence).